Following are 8 T cell receptor beta chains from one sample sequenced in a study of T cell repertoires in cytomegalovirus infection. No antigens are known for them. TCRdb used MiXCR to reprocess the reads, holding one entry per CDR3 protein. The sample holds some 900,000 distinct CDR3 sequences, less than 35% seen once. Here the sequenced sample was cultured CD8+ T cells from PBMCs, taken from culture after CMV antigen stimulation. Receptors were obtained from a human donor in good health (CMV status not recorded). Some clones in this sample may be carry-over from other donors' samples.

At least ten counts were recorded for this clonotype. The chain is built from TRBV12-3 or TRBV12-4 and TRBJ2-1; no reliable D call. With 6 bases removed from V and 0 bases from J, the gap between germline ends came to 12 bases. The CDR3 consists of 15 residues. DNA of the CDR3: TGTGCCAGCAGCCCCTTTTCTAGCTCCTACAATGAGCAGTTCTTC. This gives the protein CASSPFSSSYNEQFF.

This clonotype was seen only a few times. The chain uses TRBV6-2 or TRBV6-3 and TRBJ2-1, with TRBD2 identical over 8 bases. Trimming removed 0 bases from V and 0 bases from J; junction bases left unmatched: 7. Germline-derived CDR1 and CDR2 are MNHEY and SVGEGT. CDR3 length: 18 residues. The CDR3 DNA is TGTGCCAGCAGTTACTCACGAGCGGGGGAAAGCTCCTACAATGAGCAGTTCTTC. Encoded protein: CASSYSRAGESSYNEQFF.

This chain links TRBV20-1 with TRBJ2-1; D is unclear. Germline V CDR1 and CDR2: DFQATT, SNEGSKA (reference sequence). The V gene lost 6 bases and the J gene lost 4 bases, with 19 bases spanning the gap. This CDR3 is 15 amino acids long. Here the CDR3 reads CSAPLGPPAYNEQFF. The CDR3 DNA is TGCAGTGCCCCCCTAGGCCCCCCCGCTTACAATGAGCAGTTCTTC.

This rearrangement joins TRBV5-6 to TRBJ1-3, with TRBD1 matching 8 bases. Germline assignment: CDR1 SGHDT and CDR2 YYEEEE. The trim removed 1 base at V and 3 bases at J, leaving 3 bases unmatched. The CDR3 is 15 amino acids. CDR3 sequence (DNA): TGTGCCAGCAGCTTGTCAGGGGGCGGTGGAAACACCATATATTTT. Translation: CASSLSGGGGNTIYF.

V usage is TRBV27 and J usage is TRBJ1-5; no reliable D call. Trimming removed 4 bases from V and 2 bases from J, with 12 bases in between. The CDR3 runs to 15 residues. Germline loops: CDR1 MNHEY, CDR2 SMNVEV (reference sequence). The CDR3 reads CASSSDSWGNQPQHF. The DNA of the CDR3 is TGTGCCAGCAGTTCCGACTCATGGGGCAATCAGCCCCAGCATTTT.

The chain has TRBV9 and TRBJ1-1; D may be TRBD1 (5 bases). The germline V and J ends were trimmed by 5 bases and 0 bases, with 11 bases remaining between them. This CDR3 is built from 14 residues. CDR1 SGDLS and CDR2 YYNGEE come from the germline V gene. The CDR3 region has the DNA TGTGCCAGCAGTCCCAGGGATGTGAACACTGAAGCTTTCTTT. The encoded protein is CASSPRDVNTEAFF.

This clonotype was found a few times. This chain joins TRBV7-2 and TRBJ1-1; 9 bases align to TRBD1. Germline lookup yields CDR1 SGHTA and CDR2 FQGNSA. With 4 bases clipped from V and 1 base from J, the junction kept 4 bases outside the gene matches. The CDR3 extends over 15 amino acids. CDR3 loop: CASSWPGQGNTEAFF. CDR3 sequence (DNA): TGTGCCAGCAGCTGGCCGGGACAGGGGAACACTGAAGCTTTCTTT.

V and J are TRBV6-1 and TRBJ1-2, with 8 bases aligning to TRBD1. The germline V gene has CDR1 MNHNS and CDR2 SASEGT. J was trimmed by 4 bases and V by 0 bases; bases with no gene match: 1. CDR3 length equals 14 residues. The CDR3 DNA reads as TGTGCCAGCAGTGAAGCCGGGACAGGCTATGGCTACACCTTC. Amino acid sequence: CASSEAGTGYGYTF.